The rows below give T cell receptor beta chains drawn from one sample of a study of shared T cell receptors in the human thymus. The repertoire was sequenced with immunoSEQ multiplex PCR; TCRdb's copy has only in-frame clones and lacks some. The sample carries more than 550,000 clones, 75% to 90% recorded once. The same sample was also studied in work on human thymus T cells.

Sample: thymocytes. Every receptor here comes from a girl less than two years old with a congenital heart defect. Both conserved end residues are part of each CDR3. The D gene is left open where the match is weak. Some rows mark clone size as missing; the rest say once, few, many or name a class of expanded clone.

>.|TRBJ1-4|TRBV18|.
CASSPVDQGNEKLFF
TGTGCCAGCTCCCCGGTGGACCAGGGGAATGAAAAACTGTTTTTT
>.|TRBJ1-1|TRBV29-1|.
CSGRTEETEAFF
TGCAGCGGACGGACGGAGGAGACTGAAGCTTTCTTT
>.|TRBJ1-1|TRBV6-6|.
CASREGTEAFF
TGTGCCAGCAGGGAGGGTACTGAAGCTTTCTTT
>few|TRBJ2-1|TRBV6-6|TRBD1
CASSYSGQAQNEQFF
TGTGCCAGCAGTTACTCGGGACAGGCACAAAATGAGCAGTTCTTC
>.|TRBJ1-2|TRBV11-2|.
CASSRERGYTF
TGTGCCAGCAGCCGGGAGAGGGGCTACACCTTC
>.|TRBJ2-3|TRBV10-1|TRBD2
CASSELTLAGGPDTQYF
TGCGCCAGCAGTGAGTTAACATTAGCGGGGGGGCCAGATACGCAGTATTTT
>.|TRBJ2-7|TRBV5-1|.
CASSLFSSPYEQYF
TGCGCCAGCAGCTTGTTTTCGAGCCCCTACGAGCAGTACTTC
>.|TRBJ2-1|TRBV11-2|.
CASSLRWRGGSYNEQFF
TGTGCCAGCAGCTTAAGATGGAGGGGGGGATCCTACAATGAGCAGTTCTTC
>few|TRBJ1-2|TRBV7-6|.
CASSLATRGGLQDGYTF
TGTGCCAGCAGCTTAGCGACGAGGGGGGGGCTCCAGGATGGCTACACCTTC
>.|TRBJ1-1|TRBV27|TRBD1
CASSPLAPTGVLMNTEAFF
TGTGCCAGCAGCCCTCTTGCCCCGACAGGGGTCCTAATGAACACTGAAGCTTTCTTT
>.|TRBJ1-2|TRBV10-2|.
CASSDPTGHKGSRYTF
TGCGCCAGCAGTGACCCTACGGGACATAAGGGGTCGCGCTACACCTTC
>.|TRBJ1-2|TRBV11-2|.
CASSFGVYGYTF
TGTGCCAGCAGCTTTGGAGTCTATGGCTACACCTTC
>.|TRBJ2-5|TRBV4-3|TRBD1
CASSARTGILETQYF
TGCGCCAGCAGCGCTCGGACAGGGATCCTAGAGACCCAGTACTTC
>.|TRBJ1-5|TRBV18|TRBD1
CASSPTQGAGQPQHF
TGTGCCAGCTCACCGACTCAGGGGGCGGGTCAGCCCCAGCATTTT
>.|TRBJ1-2|TRBV19|TRBD1
CASSMPFHGTDYGYTF
TGTGCCAGTAGTATGCCCTTCCATGGGACAGACTATGGCTACACCTTC
>few|TRBJ1-3|TRBV11-2|.
CASSDKTGANTIYF
TGTGCCAGCAGCGATAAGACAGGCGCCAACACCATATATTTT